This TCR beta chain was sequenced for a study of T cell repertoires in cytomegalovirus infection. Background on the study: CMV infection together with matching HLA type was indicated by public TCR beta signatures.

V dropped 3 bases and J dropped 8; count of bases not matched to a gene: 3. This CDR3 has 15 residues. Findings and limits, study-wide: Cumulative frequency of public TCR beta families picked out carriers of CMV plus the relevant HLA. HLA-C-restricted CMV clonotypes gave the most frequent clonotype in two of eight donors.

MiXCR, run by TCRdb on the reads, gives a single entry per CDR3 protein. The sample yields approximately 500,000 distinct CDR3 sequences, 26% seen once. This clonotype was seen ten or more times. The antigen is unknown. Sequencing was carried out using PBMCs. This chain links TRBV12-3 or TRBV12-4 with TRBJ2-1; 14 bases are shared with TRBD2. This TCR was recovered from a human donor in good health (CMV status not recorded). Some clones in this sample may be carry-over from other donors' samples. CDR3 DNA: TGTGCCAGCAGTTTGGGACTAGCGGGAGCTGATGAGCAGTTCTTC. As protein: CASSLGLAGADEQFF.